The clone carrying this T cell receptor beta chain was detected only once. What it binds is not known. This record belongs to a study of cytomegalovirus exposure and HLA in healthy donors. Study-wide results and caveats: Usually a TCR sequence was rare, but some public TCRs were found in many donors.

The PCR used 60 Vbeta and 13 Jbeta primers. Data came from immunoSEQ multiplex PCR; TCRdb stores just in-frame clones and leaves some out. The sample contains approximately 150,000 clones, roughly 86% of which appear only once. Germline CDR1 is MDHEN and CDR2 is SYDVKM. V lost 2 bases to trimming and J lost 1 base; unmatched junction nucleotides: 3. This CDR3 comprises 15 residues. Sequenced sample: PBMCs. The rearrangement joins TRBV28 to TRBJ1-1, with TRBD1 matching over 8 bases. The sequence was obtained from a man aged 18-30 years in good health and CMV-seropositive. CDR3: CASSLAGTGNTEAFF. The CDR3 DNA follows: TGTGCCAGCAGTTTAGCTGGGACAGGGAACACTGAAGCTTTCTTT.